What follows are 8 T cell receptor beta chains derived from one specimen sequenced in a study of T cell responses to AZD1222 COVID-19 vaccine. Method: immunoSEQ multiplex PCR; TCRdb's copy keeps in-frame clones and lacks some. The data contain 150,000 to 170,000 clones, about 90% of them singletons. Sample: peripheral blood, taken on day 0 of MenACWY control vaccination. The source of these receptors is an adult in good health.

The rearrangement joins TRBV5-1 to TRBJ2-2; TRBD1 or TRBD2 may be the D gene (6 bases each). Trimming stripped 0 bases from V and 6 bases from J, with 18 bases between. Germline V lookup: CDR1 SGHRS, CDR2 YFSETQ. The length of the CDR3 is 17 residues. The CDR3 bases are TGCGCCAGCAGCTTGGGCGGGACAACCGCAAGATCCGGGGAGCTGTTTTTT. It codes for CASSLGGTTARSGELFF.

J is TRBJ2-3 and V is TRBV19; no clear D gene. The CDR3 contains 15 residues. Germline V lookup: CDR1 LNHDA, CDR2 SQIVND (reference sequence). V was pared by 1 base and J by 2 bases, with 10 bases between. CDR3 residues: CASSIVFLPTDTQYF. In DNA, the CDR3 is TGTGCCAGTAGTATAGTGTTTCTACCCACAGATACGCAGTATTTT.

The chain employs TRBV7-3 and TRBJ1-1; D is unclear. Germline lookup yields CDR1 SGHTA and CDR2 FQGTGA. The V end was cut by 1 base, the J end by 1 base, with 7 bases between. The CDR3 runs 14 residues. The CDR3, as DNA: TGTGCCAGCAGCTTAAGCGCCGCGAACACTGAAGCTTTCTTT. This gives the protein CASSLSAANTEAFF.

The gene calls are TRBV6-1 and TRBJ2-2; TRBD2 agrees at 10 bases. The germline gives CDR1 MNHNS, CDR2 SASEGT. The CDR3 spans 17 residues. V was pared by 2 bases and J by 4 bases, with 7 bases of the junction left unmatched. This CDR3 reads CASSERSGGAFTGELFF. Here the CDR3 DNA reads TGTGCCAGCAGTGAAAGGAGCGGGGGGGCCTTCACCGGGGAGCTGTTTTTT.

The V and J genes are TRBV5-6 and TRBJ2-2, with 7 nucleotides matching TRBD2. The V gene's germline CDR1 is SGHDT and CDR2 YYEEEE. Trimming removed 4 bases from V and 5 bases from J; junction bases left unmatched: 11. The CDR3 runs to 16 residues. CDR3 sequence reads: CASSHRTRWDTGELFF. As DNA, the CDR3 is TGTGCCAGCAGCCACAGGACTAGATGGGATACCGGGGAGCTGTTTTTT.

In regard to this clone: Distinct nucleotide sequences in the sample also encode this CDR3. The J gene is TRBJ1-5, the V gene TRBV15, with 7 bases lining up with TRBD1. Germline CDR1 LNHNV, CDR2 YYDKDF (reference sequence). The CDR3 runs to 15 residues. V was pared by 0 bases and J by 5 bases, with 4 bases of the junction left unmatched. Here the CDR3 reads CATSRDRGEHQPQHF. DNA of the CDR3: TGTGCCACCAGCAGAGACAGGGGGGAGCATCAGCCCCAGCATTTT.

The chain links TRBV4-2 to TRBJ1-4; D unclear. Germline lookup yields CDR1 LGHNA and CDR2 YNFKEQ. V lost 3 bases and J 8 bases, leaving 13 bases between the germline ends. The CDR3 totals 14 residues. The CDR3 nucleotides are TGTGCCAGCAGCCAGCCCTCGGGGAGGGAAAAACTGTTTTTT. It translates to CASSQPSGREKLFF.

The chain employs TRBV6-6 and TRBJ2-3; 8 bases line up with TRBD2. V lost 4 bases to trimming and J lost 3 bases; unmatched junction nucleotides: 3. Germline V gene lookup returns CDR1 MNHNY and CDR2 SVGAGI (reference sequence). The CDR3 runs 14 residues. The CDR3 is CASSWGGGTDTQYF. The CDR3 bases are TGTGCCAGCAGTTGGGGCGGGGGGACAGATACGCAGTATTTT.